These T cell receptor beta chains were read from a single sample in a study of cytomegalovirus exposure and HLA in healthy donors. The repertoire was sequenced with immunoSEQ multiplex PCR; TCRdb's copy has only in-frame clones and lacks some. The data show about 200,000 clones, around 80% seen once. The source material was PBMCs. Every receptor here comes from a man younger than 45 in good health and CMV-seronegative. The CDR3 runs from the conserved cysteine through the conserved F or W. Each record gives: CDR3 length, D gene, V gene, J gene, clone size, CDR3 DNA, CDR3 protein. D genes are given only for firm matches. Size values are once, few and many counts, or a class for expanded clones, and some rows have none.

cdr3_length: 17; d_call: TRBD1; v_call: TRBV5-6; j_call: TRBJ1-4; clone_size: few; cdr3_nt: TGTGCCAGCAGCTTGGGGCTTATTACAGGGGTTGTTGAAAAACTGTTTTTT; cdr3_aa: CASSLGLITGVVEKLFF
cdr3_length: 16; d_call: TRBD1; v_call: TRBV7-6; j_call: TRBJ2-5; clone_size: .; cdr3_nt: TGTGCCAGCAGCCCCCCTACAGGGGGGTTTGGGGAGACCCAGTACTTC; cdr3_aa: CASSPPTGGFGETQYF
cdr3_length: 12; d_call: .; v_call: TRBV28; j_call: TRBJ1-5; clone_size: .; cdr3_nt: TGCGCCAGCAGTTCCGCGGTTGGGCCCCAGCATTTT; cdr3_aa: CASSSAVGPQHF
cdr3_length: 14; d_call: TRBD1; v_call: TRBV2; j_call: TRBJ2-3; clone_size: .; cdr3_nt: TGTGCCAGCAGCACACAGGGGGCTACAGATACGCAGTATTTT; cdr3_aa: CASSTQGATDTQYF
cdr3_length: 17; d_call: TRBD1; v_call: TRBV4-1; j_call: TRBJ1-5; clone_size: once; cdr3_nt: TGCGCCAGCAGCCAAAACTCCGGGACAGATAACAATCAGCCCCAGCATTTT; cdr3_aa: CASSQNSGTDNNQPQHF
cdr3_length: 16; d_call: TRBD2; v_call: TRBV7-3; j_call: TRBJ2-3; clone_size: .; cdr3_nt: TGTGCCAGCAGCTGGGGGGGTAGCGCGTCCACAGATACGCAGTATTTT; cdr3_aa: CASSWGGSASTDTQYF
cdr3_length: 15; d_call: .; v_call: TRBV9; j_call: TRBJ1-2; clone_size: .; cdr3_nt: TGTGCCAGCAGCGCGGGGGGCGGGACAAACTATGGCTACACCTTC; cdr3_aa: CASSAGGGTNYGYTF
cdr3_length: 13; d_call: .; v_call: TRBV4-1; j_call: TRBJ2-6; clone_size: .; cdr3_nt: TGCGCCGGCAGCCAAGTCCCGGCAGGAGGGCGTGCTTTC; cdr3_aa: CAGSQVPAGGRAF
cdr3_length: 13; d_call: .; v_call: TRBV29-1; j_call: TRBJ1-5; clone_size: .; cdr3_nt: TGCAGCGTTCAAACTGAAAGCAATCAGCCCCAGCATTTT; cdr3_aa: CSVQTESNQPQHF
cdr3_length: 11; d_call: .; v_call: TRBV20-1; j_call: TRBJ1-1; clone_size: .; cdr3_nt: TGCAGTGCTAGTCTGGGCCGTGAAGCTTTCTTT; cdr3_aa: CSASLGREAFF
cdr3_length: 13; d_call: .; v_call: TRBV2; j_call: TRBJ1-6; clone_size: .; cdr3_nt: TGTGCCAGCATGAGCGCCTTCGGGTCACCCCTCCACTTT; cdr3_aa: CASMSAFGSPLHF
cdr3_length: 13; d_call: .; v_call: TRBV7-6; j_call: TRBJ2-5; clone_size: .; cdr3_nt: TGTGCCAGCAGCGTAGACTTTGCGGAGACCCAGTACTTC; cdr3_aa: CASSVDFAETQYF
cdr3_length: 15; d_call: .; v_call: TRBV9; j_call: TRBJ1-5; clone_size: few; cdr3_nt: TGTGCCAGCAGCGAAGCAGGGGTGAGCAATCAGCCCCAGCATTTT; cdr3_aa: CASSEAGVSNQPQHF
cdr3_length: 14; d_call: TRBD2; v_call: TRBV7-6; j_call: TRBJ2-5; clone_size: once; cdr3_nt: TGTGCCAGCAGCATCAGTTGGGGAGGGGAGACCCAGTACTTC; cdr3_aa: CASSISWGGETQYF
cdr3_length: 13; d_call: .; v_call: TRBV19; j_call: TRBJ1-2; clone_size: .; cdr3_nt: TGTGCCAGTAGTACTCCGGGTTGGTATGGCTACACCTTC; cdr3_aa: CASSTPGWYGYTF
cdr3_length: 15; d_call: .; v_call: TRBV28; j_call: TRBJ1-5; clone_size: .; cdr3_nt: TGTGCCAGCAGTTTAGGGGGGGCTAGCAATCAGCCCCAGCATTTT; cdr3_aa: CASSLGGASNQPQHF
cdr3_length: 18; d_call: TRBD1; v_call: TRBV7-9; j_call: TRBJ1-2; clone_size: .; cdr3_nt: TGTGCCAGCAGCCCCATCAACCCGGGACAGAGAAACCACTATGGCTACACCTTC; cdr3_aa: CASSPINPGQRNHYGYTF
cdr3_length: 14; d_call: TRBD1; v_call: TRBV5-4; j_call: TRBJ1-3; clone_size: few; cdr3_nt: TGTGCCAGCAAGACCCCGGGACAGGGAAACACCATATATTTT; cdr3_aa: CASKTPGQGNTIYF
cdr3_length: 15; d_call: .; v_call: TRBV5-4; j_call: TRBJ2-1; clone_size: .; cdr3_nt: TGTGCCAGCAGCTTGGTTGGGGCCAACATCGATGAGCAGTTCTTC; cdr3_aa: CASSLVGANIDEQFF
cdr3_length: 15; d_call: TRBD2; v_call: TRBV29-1; j_call: TRBJ2-3; clone_size: .; cdr3_nt: TGCAGCGTCGCTCCCATCGGACTAGCGGCGGATACGCAGTATTTT; cdr3_aa: CSVAPIGLAADTQYF
cdr3_length: 14; d_call: TRBD1; v_call: TRBV7-3; j_call: TRBJ1-1; clone_size: .; cdr3_nt: TGTGCCAGCAGCTTAGGGACAGGTAACACTGAAGCTTTCTTT; cdr3_aa: CASSLGTGNTEAFF
cdr3_length: 14; d_call: TRBD2; v_call: TRBV29-1; j_call: TRBJ2-7; clone_size: .; cdr3_nt: TGCAGCGTTGAATTAGCGGGAGGGACCTACGAGCAGTACTTC; cdr3_aa: CSVELAGGTYEQYF
cdr3_length: 15; d_call: TRBD2; v_call: TRBV19; j_call: TRBJ2-2; clone_size: once; cdr3_nt: TGTGCCAGTAACCTAGCGGGCGAGTCCACCGGGGAGCTGTTTTTT; cdr3_aa: CASNLAGESTGELFF
cdr3_length: 16; d_call: TRBD1; v_call: TRBV16; j_call: TRBJ1-3; clone_size: once; cdr3_nt: TGTGCCAGCAGCTATGGACAGGTTACCTCTGGAAACACCATATATTTT; cdr3_aa: CASSYGQVTSGNTIYF
cdr3_length: 17; d_call: .; v_call: TRBV27; j_call: TRBJ1-2; clone_size: once; cdr3_nt: TGTGCCAGCAGTTTATCTCATCCGGGACTGGGAGATGATGGCTACACCTTC; cdr3_aa: CASSLSHPGLGDDGYTF
cdr3_length: 14; d_call: TRBD2; v_call: TRBV28; j_call: TRBJ2-5; clone_size: .; cdr3_nt: TGTGCCAGCAATCCCAGCGGGAGTCGGGAGACCCAGTACTTC; cdr3_aa: CASNPSGSRETQYF
cdr3_length: 14; d_call: .; v_call: TRBV27; j_call: TRBJ1-5; clone_size: .; cdr3_nt: TGTGCCACCAAGTCGGGAACGTACAATCAGCCCCAGCATTTT; cdr3_aa: CATKSGTYNQPQHF
cdr3_length: 16; d_call: .; v_call: TRBV15; j_call: TRBJ2-3; clone_size: .; cdr3_nt: TGTGCCACCAGCCTCACCGTGGACACCAGCACAGATACGCAGTATTTT; cdr3_aa: CATSLTVDTSTDTQYF
cdr3_length: 15; d_call: .; v_call: TRBV6-1; j_call: TRBJ2-5; clone_size: .; cdr3_nt: TGTGCCAGCAGTGAATTGGTGATCAGCGCCTCGACCCAGTACTTC; cdr3_aa: CASSELVISASTQYF
cdr3_length: 17; d_call: .; v_call: TRBV14; j_call: TRBJ2-1; clone_size: .; cdr3_nt: TGTGCCAGCAGCCATCGGTCTAGCGCCACAAACTACAATGAGCAGTTCTTC; cdr3_aa: CASSHRSSATNYNEQFF
cdr3_length: 12; d_call: .; v_call: TRBV11-2; j_call: TRBJ1-4; clone_size: once; cdr3_nt: TGTGCCAGCAGCCCTATTGAGGAAAAACTGTTTTTT; cdr3_aa: CASSPIEEKLFF
cdr3_length: 15; d_call: TRBD1; v_call: TRBV6-1; j_call: TRBJ1-5; clone_size: .; cdr3_nt: TGTGCCAGCAGTGGGCAGGGGGCATGGGAACAGCCCCAGCATTTT; cdr3_aa: CASSGQGAWEQPQHF
cdr3_length: 15; d_call: .; v_call: TRBV6-1; j_call: TRBJ1-3; clone_size: few; cdr3_nt: TGTGCCAGCAGGGCCGGGACAAGTACTGGAAACACCATATATTTT; cdr3_aa: CASRAGTSTGNTIYF
cdr3_length: 12; d_call: TRBD1; v_call: TRBV29-1; j_call: TRBJ2-2; clone_size: .; cdr3_nt: TGCAGCGTTTACAGGGGCACCGGGGAGCTGTTTTTT; cdr3_aa: CSVYRGTGELFF
cdr3_length: 15; d_call: TRBD1; v_call: TRBV5-4; j_call: TRBJ2-3; clone_size: .; cdr3_nt: TGTGCCACCGAAACGACAGGGAACCACACAGATACGCAGTATTTT; cdr3_aa: CATETTGNHTDTQYF
cdr3_length: 15; d_call: .; v_call: TRBV7-9; j_call: TRBJ2-5; clone_size: .; cdr3_nt: TGTGCCAGCAGCTTAGGCAGGGCAGGGTTAGAGACCCAGTACTTC; cdr3_aa: CASSLGRAGLETQYF
cdr3_length: 16; d_call: .; v_call: TRBV4-1; j_call: TRBJ1-1; clone_size: .; cdr3_nt: TGCGCCAGCAGCCAAGAGTATTGGGGGGAACCTCAAGAAGCTTTCTTT; cdr3_aa: CASSQEYWGEPQEAFF
cdr3_length: 13; d_call: .; v_call: TRBV10-1; j_call: TRBJ2-7; clone_size: .; cdr3_nt: TGCGCCAGCAGTTTGGCGGGGACCTTCGAGCAGTACTTC; cdr3_aa: CASSLAGTFEQYF
cdr3_length: 17; d_call: .; v_call: TRBV6-1; j_call: TRBJ1-1; clone_size: few; cdr3_nt: TGTGCCAGCATTGAGGTTGGGGGCCGATCCTGGAACACTGAAGCTTTCTTT; cdr3_aa: CASIEVGGRSWNTEAFF
cdr3_length: 14; d_call: TRBD1; v_call: TRBV5-6; j_call: TRBJ2-7; clone_size: .; cdr3_nt: TGTGCCAGCAGCGGGAACAGGGGGTGGTACGAGCAGTACTTC; cdr3_aa: CASSGNRGWYEQYF
cdr3_length: 15; d_call: .; v_call: TRBV11-2; j_call: TRBJ2-5; clone_size: .; cdr3_nt: TGTGCCAGCAGCTTGGGCCGGCGGGCCCAAGAGACCCAGTACTTC; cdr3_aa: CASSLGRRAQETQYF
cdr3_length: 15; d_call: .; v_call: TRBV4-1; j_call: TRBJ1-1; clone_size: .; cdr3_nt: TGCGCCAGCAGCCAAGAAGTTGGAGAGAACACTGAAGCTTTCTTT; cdr3_aa: CASSQEVGENTEAFF
cdr3_length: 16; d_call: .; v_call: TRBV5-6; j_call: TRBJ2-3; clone_size: .; cdr3_nt: TGTGCCAGCAGCTTTCGGGCCTCACGGGGTCCAAATACGCAGTATTTT; cdr3_aa: CASSFRASRGPNTQYF
cdr3_length: 12; d_call: .; v_call: TRBV6-1; j_call: TRBJ2-7; clone_size: once; cdr3_nt: TGTGCCAGTCGAGGGAGTTTCTACGAGCAGTACTTC; cdr3_aa: CASRGSFYEQYF
cdr3_length: 15; d_call: TRBD2; v_call: TRBV5-1; j_call: TRBJ2-3; clone_size: .; cdr3_nt: TGCGCCAGCAGCTTGGTGGCACTAGCGGGAGATACGCAGTATTTT; cdr3_aa: CASSLVALAGDTQYF
cdr3_length: 16; d_call: .; v_call: TRBV14; j_call: TRBJ1-6; clone_size: .; cdr3_nt: TGTGCCAGCAGCCAGACAGGAATCTCCTATAATTCACCCCTCCACTTT; cdr3_aa: CASSQTGISYNSPLHF
cdr3_length: 18; d_call: TRBD2; v_call: TRBV9; j_call: TRBJ2-3; clone_size: .; cdr3_nt: TGTGCCAGCAGCACCCGACTAGCGGGAGGGCATAGCACAGATACGCAGTATTTT; cdr3_aa: CASSTRLAGGHSTDTQYF
cdr3_length: 14; d_call: .; v_call: TRBV2; j_call: TRBJ1-1; clone_size: .; cdr3_nt: TGTGCCAGCAGTGAGTTGAAGGGGGTGACTGAAGCTTTCTTT; cdr3_aa: CASSELKGVTEAFF
cdr3_length: 15; d_call: .; v_call: TRBV29-1; j_call: TRBJ2-7; clone_size: once; cdr3_nt: TGCAGCGTTGAAGATCGGGCAGGGGCTTCCTACGAGCAGTACTTC; cdr3_aa: CSVEDRAGASYEQYF
cdr3_length: 15; d_call: .; v_call: TRBV14; j_call: TRBJ1-6; clone_size: .; cdr3_nt: TGTGCCAGCAGCCCCATTGGAAGGAGGGATTCACCCCTCCACTTT; cdr3_aa: CASSPIGRRDSPLHF
cdr3_length: 13; d_call: TRBD1; v_call: TRBV6-5; j_call: TRBJ1-2; clone_size: .; cdr3_nt: TGTGCCAGCAGTTCACAGGGGGGCTATGGCTACACCTTC; cdr3_aa: CASSSQGGYGYTF
cdr3_length: 14; d_call: .; v_call: TRBV5-4; j_call: TRBJ2-2; clone_size: .; cdr3_nt: TGTGCCAGCAGCGCGGCATGGGACACCGGGGAGCTGTTTTTT; cdr3_aa: CASSAAWDTGELFF
cdr3_length: 14; d_call: TRBD1; v_call: TRBV2; j_call: TRBJ2-7; clone_size: .; cdr3_nt: TGTGCCAGCAGCCGGGACAGGGAATACTACGAGCAGTACTTC; cdr3_aa: CASSRDREYYEQYF
cdr3_length: 14; d_call: .; v_call: TRBV6-5; j_call: TRBJ2-7; clone_size: .; cdr3_nt: TGTGCCAGCCGTGGGGGGGGCGGTTCCTACGAGCAGTACTTC; cdr3_aa: CASRGGGGSYEQYF
cdr3_length: 15; d_call: .; v_call: TRBV5-1; j_call: TRBJ1-4; clone_size: .; cdr3_nt: TGCGCCAGCAGCTTGGTGGGGGGATCGGATGAAAAACTGTTTTTT; cdr3_aa: CASSLVGGSDEKLFF